The 3 T cell receptor beta chains listed next were all sequenced from one sample in a study of cytomegalovirus exposure and HLA in healthy donors. The PCR contained 60 Vbeta and 13 Jbeta primers. The protocol was immunoSEQ multiplex PCR, while the TCRdb copy is restricted to in-frame clones and leaves out a portion. Among under 200,000 clones, roughly 80% were seen once, and the ten largest hold 3.7%. Input material: PBMCs. These TCRs come from a man younger than 40 in good health and CMV-seropositive.

This chain uses TRBV10-3 with TRBJ2-2, with 10 bases identical to TRBD1. J gave up 4 bases and V 2 bases, and 4 bases lay outside the gene matches. The CDR3 sequence is 16 residues long. The germline gives CDR1 ENHRY, CDR2 SYGVKD. CDR3 in DNA: TGTGCCATCAGTGAGCACGACAGGGGGCGCACCGGGGAGCTGTTTTTT. This codes for CAISEHDRGRTGELFF.

The V call is TRBV2, the J call TRBJ1-2; TRBD1 might be the D (5 bases). The CDR3 loop spans 12 amino acids. V was shortened by 5 bases and J by 7 bases, with 11 bases between the two germline ends. Germline V CDR1 and CDR2: SNHLY, FYNNEI. CDR3 sequence reads: CASSPQASGYTF. The CDR3 nucleotides are TGTGCCAGCAGTCCACAGGCTTCTGGCTACACCTTC.

This sequence joins TRBV2 and TRBJ2-5, with 7 bases fitting TRBD2. The germline gives CDR1 SNHLY, CDR2 FYNNEI. The CDR3 loop spans 13 amino acids. J was trimmed by 3 bases and V by 7 bases; bases with no gene match: 5. The CDR3 sequence is CASILALEETQYF. In DNA, the CDR3 is TGTGCCAGCATACTAGCGTTAGAAGAGACCCAGTACTTC.